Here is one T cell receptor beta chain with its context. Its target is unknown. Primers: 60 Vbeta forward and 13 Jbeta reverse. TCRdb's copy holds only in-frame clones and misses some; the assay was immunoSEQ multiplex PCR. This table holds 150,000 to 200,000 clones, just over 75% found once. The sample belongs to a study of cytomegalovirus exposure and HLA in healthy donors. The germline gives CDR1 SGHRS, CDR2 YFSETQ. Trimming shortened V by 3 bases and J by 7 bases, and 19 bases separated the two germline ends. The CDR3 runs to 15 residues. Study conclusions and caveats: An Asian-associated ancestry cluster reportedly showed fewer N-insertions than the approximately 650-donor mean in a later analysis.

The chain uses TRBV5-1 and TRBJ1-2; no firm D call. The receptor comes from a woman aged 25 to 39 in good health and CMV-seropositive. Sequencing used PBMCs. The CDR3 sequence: CASSSNNGRIGGYTF. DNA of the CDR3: TGCGCCAGCAGCTCAAACAACGGGAGAATAGGTGGCTACACCTTC.